This T cell receptor (beta chain) originates from a study of blood T cell repertoires in COVID-19. The overall study: Acute-phase and convalescent COVID-19 samples originated in the United States, Italy and Spain. T cells, B-cell-depleted T cells, or PBMCs supplied cDNA or gDNA.

Per the original methods: Scientists estimated how many nucleated cells there were by amplifying reference gene primers. Using immunoSEQ multiplex PCR, the repertoire was profiled, and TCRdb retains in-frame clones only, with some absent. The V and J calls and clone size are taken from that table; D and trimming were inferred from the DNA. The sample carries a few hundred thousand clones, approximately 87% recorded once. This clonotype was sampled from a man between 60 and 70 years old who had recovered from COVID-19. Material: peripheral blood.

CDR3 sequence reads: CASTREALYNEQFF. CDR3 sequence (DNA): TGTGCCTCGACGCGGGAGGCTCTTTACAATGAGCAGTTCTTC. The genes are TRBV30 and TRBJ2-1; 8 nucleotides line up with TRBD2. V shed 7 bases, J shed 4 bases, and the junction held 9 bases outside the gene matches. Germline V CDR1 and CDR2: GTSNPN, SVGIG (reference sequence). The CDR3 has 14 amino acids.